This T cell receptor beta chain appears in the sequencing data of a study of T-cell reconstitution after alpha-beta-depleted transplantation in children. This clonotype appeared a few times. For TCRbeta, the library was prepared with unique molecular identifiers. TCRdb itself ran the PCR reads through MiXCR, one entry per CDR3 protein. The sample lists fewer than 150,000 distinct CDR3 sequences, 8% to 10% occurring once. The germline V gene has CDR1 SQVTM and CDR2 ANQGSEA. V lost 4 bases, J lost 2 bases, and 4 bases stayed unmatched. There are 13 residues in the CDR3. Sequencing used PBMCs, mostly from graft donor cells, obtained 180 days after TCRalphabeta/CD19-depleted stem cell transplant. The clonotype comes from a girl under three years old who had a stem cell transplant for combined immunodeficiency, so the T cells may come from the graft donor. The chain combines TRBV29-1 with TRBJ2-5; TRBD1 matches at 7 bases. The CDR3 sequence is CSVVGRGQETQYF. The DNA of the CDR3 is TGCAGCGTTGTGGGCAGGGGGCAAGAGACCCAGTACTTC.